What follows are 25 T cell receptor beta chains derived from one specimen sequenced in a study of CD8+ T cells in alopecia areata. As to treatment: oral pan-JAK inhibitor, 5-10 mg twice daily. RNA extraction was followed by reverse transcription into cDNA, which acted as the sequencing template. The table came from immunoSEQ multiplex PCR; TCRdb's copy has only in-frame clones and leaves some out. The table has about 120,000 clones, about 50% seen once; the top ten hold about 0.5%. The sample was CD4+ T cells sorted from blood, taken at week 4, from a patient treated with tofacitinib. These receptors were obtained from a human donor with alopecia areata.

CDR3 sequence reads: CASSALRETLAKNIQYF. In nucleotides, the CDR3 is TGTGCCAGCAGCGCCCTTCGGGAAACCTTAGCCAAAAACATTCAGTACTTC. J is TRBJ2-4 and V is TRBV5-6; possibly TRBD2 for D (5 bases). Trimming pared 4 bases from V and 0 bases from J, leaving 17 bases between. This CDR3 is 17 amino acids long. Germline lookup yields CDR1 SGHDT and CDR2 YYEEEE.

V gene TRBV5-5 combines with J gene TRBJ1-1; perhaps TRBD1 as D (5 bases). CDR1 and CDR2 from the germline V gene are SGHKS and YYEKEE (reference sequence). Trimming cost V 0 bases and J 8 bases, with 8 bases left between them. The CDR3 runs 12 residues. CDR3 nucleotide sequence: TGTGCCAGCAGCTTGGAGAGGGACGAAGCTTTCTTT. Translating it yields CASSLERDEAFF.

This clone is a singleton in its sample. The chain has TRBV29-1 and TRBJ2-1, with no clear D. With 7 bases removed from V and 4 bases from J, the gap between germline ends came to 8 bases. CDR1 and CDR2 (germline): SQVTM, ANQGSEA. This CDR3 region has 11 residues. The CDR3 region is CSGQGYNEQFF. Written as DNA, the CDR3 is TGCAGCGGCCAAGGGTACAATGAGCAGTTCTTC.

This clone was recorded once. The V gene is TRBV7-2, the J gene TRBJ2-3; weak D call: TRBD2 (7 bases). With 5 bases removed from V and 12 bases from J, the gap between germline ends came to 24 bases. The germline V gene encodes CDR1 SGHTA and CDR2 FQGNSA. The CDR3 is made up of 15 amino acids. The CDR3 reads CASSSLLGGGSGQYF. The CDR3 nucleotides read TGTGCCAGCAGCAGTCTCTTGGGGGGGGGCTCTGGTCAGTATTTT.

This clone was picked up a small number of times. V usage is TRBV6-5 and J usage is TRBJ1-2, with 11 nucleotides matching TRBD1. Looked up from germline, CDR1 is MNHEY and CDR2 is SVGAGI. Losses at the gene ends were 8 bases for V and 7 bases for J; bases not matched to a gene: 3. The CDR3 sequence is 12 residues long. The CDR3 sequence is CASGGQGGGYTF. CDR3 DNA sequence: TGTGCCAGCGGGGGACAGGGGGGTGGCTACACCTTC.

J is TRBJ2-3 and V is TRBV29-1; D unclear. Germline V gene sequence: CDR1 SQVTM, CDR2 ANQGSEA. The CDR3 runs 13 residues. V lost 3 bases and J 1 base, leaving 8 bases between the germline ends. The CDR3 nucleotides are TGCAGCGTTGACCGGGCTGGCACAGATACGCAGTATTTT. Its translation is CSVDRAGTDTQYF.

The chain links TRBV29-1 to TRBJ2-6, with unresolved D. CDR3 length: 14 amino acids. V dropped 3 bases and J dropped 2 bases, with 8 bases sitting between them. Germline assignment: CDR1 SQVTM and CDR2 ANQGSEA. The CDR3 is CSVEWPAGANVLTF. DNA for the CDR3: TGCAGCGTTGAGTGGCCAGCTGGGGCCAACGTCCTGACTTTC.

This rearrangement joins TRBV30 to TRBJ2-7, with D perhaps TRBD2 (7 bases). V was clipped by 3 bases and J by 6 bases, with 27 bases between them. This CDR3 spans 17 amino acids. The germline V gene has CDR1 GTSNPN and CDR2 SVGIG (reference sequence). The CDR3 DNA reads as TGTGCCTGGAGAGAGGCGGTTAAGGGGGGGTGGTCTCGCGAGCAGTACTTC. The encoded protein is CAWREAVKGGWSREQYF.

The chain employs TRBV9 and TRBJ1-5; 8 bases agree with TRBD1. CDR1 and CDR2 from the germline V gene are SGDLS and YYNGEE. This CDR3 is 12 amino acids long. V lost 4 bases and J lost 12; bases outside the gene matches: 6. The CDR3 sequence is CASSPRQGNQHF. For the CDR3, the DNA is TGTGCCAGCAGCCCGAGACAGGGGAACCAGCATTTT.

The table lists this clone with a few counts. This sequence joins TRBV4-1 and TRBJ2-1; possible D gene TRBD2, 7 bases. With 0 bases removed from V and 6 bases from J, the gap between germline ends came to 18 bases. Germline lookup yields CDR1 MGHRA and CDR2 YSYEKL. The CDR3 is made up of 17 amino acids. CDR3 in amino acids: CASSQEARTRGINEQFF. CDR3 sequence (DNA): TGCGCCAGCAGCCAAGAAGCGAGGACTAGGGGGATCAATGAGCAGTTCTTC.

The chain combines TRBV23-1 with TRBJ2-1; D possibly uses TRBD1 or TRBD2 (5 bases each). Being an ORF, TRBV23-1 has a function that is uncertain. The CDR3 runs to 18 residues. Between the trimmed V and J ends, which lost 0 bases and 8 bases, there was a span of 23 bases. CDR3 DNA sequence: TGCGCCAGCAGTCAATCGAGGGACCGGGATCCCTTGCCCCATGAGCAGTTCTTC. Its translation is CASSQSRDRDPLPHEQFF.

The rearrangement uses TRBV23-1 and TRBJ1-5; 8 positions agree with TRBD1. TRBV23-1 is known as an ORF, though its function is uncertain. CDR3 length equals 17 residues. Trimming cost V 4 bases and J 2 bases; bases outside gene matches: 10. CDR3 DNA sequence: TGCGCCAGCAGTCCCGGACAGGGTGATGATCGCAATCAGCCCCAGCATTTT. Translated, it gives CASSPGQGDDRNQPQHF.

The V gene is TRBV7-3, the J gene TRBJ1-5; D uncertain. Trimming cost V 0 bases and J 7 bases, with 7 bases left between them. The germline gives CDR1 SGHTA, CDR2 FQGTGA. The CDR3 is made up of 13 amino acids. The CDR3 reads CASSLTGGQPQHF. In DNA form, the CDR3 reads TGTGCCAGCAGCTTAACCGGAGGACAGCCCCAGCATTTT.

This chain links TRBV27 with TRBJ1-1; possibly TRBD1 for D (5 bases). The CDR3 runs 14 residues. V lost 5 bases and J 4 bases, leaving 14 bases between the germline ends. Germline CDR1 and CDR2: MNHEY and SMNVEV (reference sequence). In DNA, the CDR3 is TGTGCCAGCAGTCCCCGGGGACTGGTCACTGAAGCTTTCTTT. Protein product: CASSPRGLVTEAFF.

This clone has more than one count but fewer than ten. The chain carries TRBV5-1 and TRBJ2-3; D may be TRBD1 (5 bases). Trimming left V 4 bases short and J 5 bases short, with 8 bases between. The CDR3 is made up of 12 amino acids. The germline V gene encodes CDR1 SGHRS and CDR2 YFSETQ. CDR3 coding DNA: TGCGCCAGCAGCCCTGACAGAGATACGCAGTATTTT. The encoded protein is CASSPDRDTQYF.

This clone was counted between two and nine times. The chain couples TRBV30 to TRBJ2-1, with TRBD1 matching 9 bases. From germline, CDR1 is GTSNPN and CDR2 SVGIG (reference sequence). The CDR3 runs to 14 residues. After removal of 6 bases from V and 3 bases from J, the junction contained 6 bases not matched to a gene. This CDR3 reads CACTDRGFYNEQFF. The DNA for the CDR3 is TGTGCCTGTACCGACAGGGGGTTCTACAATGAGCAGTTCTTC.

The CDR3 nucleotides read TGCAGCGTTGGCGCAGGGGGCGATACGCAGTATTTT. Amino acids: CSVGAGGDTQYF. The V gene is TRBV29-1, the J gene TRBJ2-3; 8 nucleotides line up with TRBD1. This CDR3 is built from 12 residues. The V gene's germline CDR1 is SQVTM and CDR2 ANQGSEA. The J segment lost 6 bases and the V segment lost 4 bases, leaving 3 bases of the junction unmatched.

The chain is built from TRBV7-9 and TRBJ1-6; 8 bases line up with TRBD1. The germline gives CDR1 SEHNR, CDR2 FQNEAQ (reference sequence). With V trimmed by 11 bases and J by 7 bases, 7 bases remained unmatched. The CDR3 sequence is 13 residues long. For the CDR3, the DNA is TGTGCCTCCAAGACAGGGGTGAATTCACCCCTCCACTTT. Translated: CASKTGVNSPLHF.

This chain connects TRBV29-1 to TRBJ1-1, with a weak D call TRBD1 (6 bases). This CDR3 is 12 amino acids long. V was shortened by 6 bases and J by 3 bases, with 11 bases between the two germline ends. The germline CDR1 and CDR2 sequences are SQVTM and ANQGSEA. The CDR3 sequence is CSVDRRDTEAFF. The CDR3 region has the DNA TGCAGCGTCGACAGGCGGGACACTGAAGCTTTCTTT. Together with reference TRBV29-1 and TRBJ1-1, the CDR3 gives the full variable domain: SAVISQKPSRDICQRGTSLTIQCQVDSQVTMMFWYRQQPGQSLTLIATANQGSEATYESGFVIDKFPISRPNLTFSTLTVSNMSPEDSSIYLCSVDRRDTEAFFGQGTRLTVV.

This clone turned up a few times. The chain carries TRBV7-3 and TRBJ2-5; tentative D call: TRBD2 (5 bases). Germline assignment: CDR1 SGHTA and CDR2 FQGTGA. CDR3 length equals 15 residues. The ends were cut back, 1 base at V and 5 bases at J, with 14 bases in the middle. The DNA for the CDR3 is TGTGCCAGCAGCTTAAGAAGCGGCCCCAGGGAGACCCAGTACTTC. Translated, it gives CASSLRSGPRETQYF.

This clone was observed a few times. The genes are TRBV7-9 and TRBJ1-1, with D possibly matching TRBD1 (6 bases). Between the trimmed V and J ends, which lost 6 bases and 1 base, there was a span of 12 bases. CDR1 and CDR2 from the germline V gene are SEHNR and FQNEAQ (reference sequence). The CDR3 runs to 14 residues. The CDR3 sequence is CASSIRGENTEAFF. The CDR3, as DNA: TGTGCCAGCAGTATCAGGGGTGAGAACACTGAAGCTTTCTTT.

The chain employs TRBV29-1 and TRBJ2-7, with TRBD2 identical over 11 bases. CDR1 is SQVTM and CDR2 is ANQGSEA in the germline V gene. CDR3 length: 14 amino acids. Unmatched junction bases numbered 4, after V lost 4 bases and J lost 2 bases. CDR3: CSVGASGGTYEQYF. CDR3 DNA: TGCAGCGTTGGTGCTAGCGGGGGGACCTACGAGCAGTACTTC.

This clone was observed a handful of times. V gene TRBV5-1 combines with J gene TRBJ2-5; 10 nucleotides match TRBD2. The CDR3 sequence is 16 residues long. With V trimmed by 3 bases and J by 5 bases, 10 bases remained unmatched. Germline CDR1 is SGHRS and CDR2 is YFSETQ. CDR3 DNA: TGCGCCAGCAGCTCTGGGGTTAGCGGGAGGACGGAGACCCAGTACTTC. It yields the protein CASSSGVSGRTETQYF.

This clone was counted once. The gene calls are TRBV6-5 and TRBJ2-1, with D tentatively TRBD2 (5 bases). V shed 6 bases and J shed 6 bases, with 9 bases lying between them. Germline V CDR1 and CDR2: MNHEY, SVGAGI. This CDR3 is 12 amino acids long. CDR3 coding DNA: TGTGCCAGCAGCCCGGGATCCAATGAGCAGTTCTTC. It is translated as CASSPGSNEQFF.

CDR3 sequence: CASKGSYEQYF. The DNA of the CDR3 is TGCGCCAGCAAGGGTTCTTACGAGCAGTACTTC. The genes are TRBV5-1 and TRBJ2-7; D is unresolved. Per germline, CDR1 SGHRS and CDR2 YFSETQ. The CDR3 sequence is 11 residues long. The V end lost 6 bases, the J end lost 4 bases, and 8 bases lay between the germline ends.